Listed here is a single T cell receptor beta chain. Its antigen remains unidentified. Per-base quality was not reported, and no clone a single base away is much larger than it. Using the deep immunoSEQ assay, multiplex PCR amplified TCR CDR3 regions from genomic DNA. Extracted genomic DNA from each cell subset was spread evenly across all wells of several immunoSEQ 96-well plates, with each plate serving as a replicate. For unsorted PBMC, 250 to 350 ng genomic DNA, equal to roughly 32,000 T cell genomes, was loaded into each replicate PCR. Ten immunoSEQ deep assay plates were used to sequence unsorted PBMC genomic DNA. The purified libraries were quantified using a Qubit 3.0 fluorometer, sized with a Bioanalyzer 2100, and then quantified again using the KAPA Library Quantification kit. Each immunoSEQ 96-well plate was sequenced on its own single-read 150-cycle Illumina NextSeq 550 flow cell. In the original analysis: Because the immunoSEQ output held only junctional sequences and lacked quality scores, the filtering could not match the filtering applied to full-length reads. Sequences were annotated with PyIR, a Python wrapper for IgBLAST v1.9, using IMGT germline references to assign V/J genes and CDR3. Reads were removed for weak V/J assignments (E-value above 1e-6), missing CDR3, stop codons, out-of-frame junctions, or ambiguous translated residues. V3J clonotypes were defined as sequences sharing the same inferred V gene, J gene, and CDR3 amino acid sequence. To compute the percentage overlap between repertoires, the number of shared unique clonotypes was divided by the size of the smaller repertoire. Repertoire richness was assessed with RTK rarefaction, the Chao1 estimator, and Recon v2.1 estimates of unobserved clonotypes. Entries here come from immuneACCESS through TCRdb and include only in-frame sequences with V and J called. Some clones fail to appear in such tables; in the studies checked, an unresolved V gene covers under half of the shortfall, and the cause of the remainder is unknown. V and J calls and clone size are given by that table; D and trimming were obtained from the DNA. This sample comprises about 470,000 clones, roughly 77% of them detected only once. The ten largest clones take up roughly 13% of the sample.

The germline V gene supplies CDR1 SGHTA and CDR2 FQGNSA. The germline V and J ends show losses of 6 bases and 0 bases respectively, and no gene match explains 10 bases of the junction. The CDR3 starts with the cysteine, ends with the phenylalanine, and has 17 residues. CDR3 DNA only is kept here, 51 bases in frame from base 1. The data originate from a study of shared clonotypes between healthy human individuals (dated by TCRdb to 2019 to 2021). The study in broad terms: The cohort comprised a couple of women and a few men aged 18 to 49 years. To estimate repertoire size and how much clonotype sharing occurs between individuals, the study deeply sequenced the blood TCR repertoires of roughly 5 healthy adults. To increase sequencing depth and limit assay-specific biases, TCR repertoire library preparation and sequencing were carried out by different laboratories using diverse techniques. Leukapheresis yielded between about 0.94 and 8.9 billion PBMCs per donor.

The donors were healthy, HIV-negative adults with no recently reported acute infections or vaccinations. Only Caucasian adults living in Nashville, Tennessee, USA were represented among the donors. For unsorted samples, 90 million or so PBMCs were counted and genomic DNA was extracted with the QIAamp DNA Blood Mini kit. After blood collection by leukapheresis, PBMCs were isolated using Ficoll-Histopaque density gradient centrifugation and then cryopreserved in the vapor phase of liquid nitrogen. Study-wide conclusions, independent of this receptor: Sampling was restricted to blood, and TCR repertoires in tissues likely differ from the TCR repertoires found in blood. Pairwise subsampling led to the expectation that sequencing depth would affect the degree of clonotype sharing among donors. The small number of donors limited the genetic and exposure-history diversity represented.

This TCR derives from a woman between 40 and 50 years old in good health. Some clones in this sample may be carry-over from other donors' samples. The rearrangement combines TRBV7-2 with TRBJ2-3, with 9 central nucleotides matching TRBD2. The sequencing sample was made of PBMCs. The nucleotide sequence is TGTGCCAGCAGGGCTCAGACTAGCGGAACTAGCACAGATACGCAGTATTTT. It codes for CASRAQTSGTSTDTQYF.